Following are 2 T cell receptor beta chains from one sample sequenced in a study of CD8 T cells in ankylosing spondylitis. TCRdb re-derived calls from the 5' RACE reads in MiXCR, one entry per CDR3 protein. The sample yields approximately 100,000 distinct CDR3 sequences, about 8.3% seen once. Sequenced: blood, either unsorted or a sorted T cell fraction (not recorded which). All receptors derive from a male donor with ankylosing spondylitis or in good health (not recorded which).

This clonotype was observed at least ten times. The chain employs TRBV13 and TRBJ1-2; D remains ambiguous. Germline V lookup: CDR1 PRHDT, CDR2 FYEKMQ (reference sequence). The CDR3 has 17 amino acids. V was pared by 5 bases and J by 6 bases, with 25 bases between. The CDR3 DNA sequence: TGTGCCAGCAGCACCGAACCGAGAAGTGGCCTCTTAGATGGCTACACCTTC. Translation: CASSTEPRSGLLDGYTF.

This clonotype was seen at least ten times. The CDR3 region has the DNA TGTGCCACGGGGGGGAGCGGGACCCAGTACTTC. Translation gives CATGGSGTQYF. This chain connects TRBV10-3 to TRBJ2-5; 8 positions agree with TRBD2. V gave up 10 bases and J gave up 7 bases; unmatched junction bases: 5. CDR1 is ENHRY, CDR2 SYGVKD, per germline. This CDR3 has 11 amino acids.